The subject of this entry is one T cell receptor beta chain. These data originate in a study of blood T cell repertoires in COVID-19. In the study overall: There were acute and convalescent COVID-19 samples, and they came from the United States, Italy and Spain.

TCRdb's table, derived via immunoSEQ multiplex PCR, lists solely in-frame clones and lacks some. The sample records about 440,000 clones, around 88% being singletons. The clonotype was recovered from a woman in her twenties or thirties with acute or convalescent COVID-19. The sequenced sample consisted of peripheral blood.

The CDR3 region has the DNA TGTGCCATCAAGAGGGCAGGACCCGGGGAGCTGTTTTTT. It yields the protein CAIKRAGPGELFF. This chain links TRBV10-3 with TRBJ2-2, with D tentatively TRBD2 (5 bases). The V end was cut by 7 bases, the J end by 6 bases, with 12 bases between. This CDR3 has 13 residues. The V gene's germline CDR1 is ENHRY and CDR2 SYGVKD.